A single sample is the source of the 30 T cell receptor beta chains below, sequenced in a study of CXCR3-negative and CXCR3-positive naive CD8 T cells. The antigens of these receptors remain unknown. The TRB cDNA libraries were prepared by 5' RACE with UMI labels. For each CDR3 protein, TCRdb gives one entry from its re-call of the 5' RACE reads, without DNA. The repertoire shows around 63,000 distinct CDR3 sequences; the top ten hold about 0.78%. Study results and limitations: CXCR3-expressing naive cells carried TRB CDR3s more hydrophobic than those of CXCR3-negative naive cells.

Sequencing was performed on naive CXCR3+ CD8+ T cells from blood. As to subset: CD45RO-CCR7+CD27+CD95- naive CD8+ T cells expressing CXCR3 (TNR3+). These receptors came from a human donor in good health. Some clones in this sample may be carry-over from other donors' samples.

The rearrangement uses TRBV14 and TRBJ2-7; TCRdb returns TRBD1, unconfirmable since there is no DNA. The V gene's germline CDR1 is SGHDN and CDR2 FVKESK. The CDR3 extends over 14 amino acids. The chain's CDR3 is CASSQGTGTYEQYF.

The rearrangement uses TRBV27 and TRBJ1-2; TCRdb's D call, TRBD1, is unchecked because there is no DNA. The CDR3 is 17 amino acids. Germline lookup yields CDR1 MNHEY and CDR2 SMNVEV (reference sequence). CDR3 sequence reads: CASSPFPGQGLNYGYTF.

This chain links TRBV18 with TRBJ2-7. The length of the CDR3 is 14 residues. Germline V gene lookup returns CDR1 KGHSH and CDR2 LQKENI. The CDR3 is CASSPVDSSYEQYF.

The chain recombines TRBV14 with TRBJ2-7; TCRdb designates TRBD1, a call that cannot be tested without DNA. This CDR3 is 16 amino acids long. CDR1 and CDR2 (germline): SGHDN, FVKESK. The CDR3 region is CASSPLGVRSSYEQYF. The variable domain in full, with the rest retrieved from reference TRBV14 and TRBJ2-7, is EAGVTQFPSHSVIEKGQTVTLRCDPISGHDNLYWYRRVMGKEIKFLLHFVKESKQDESGMPNNRFLAERTGGTYSTLKVQPAELEDSGVYFCASSPLGVRSSYEQYFGPGTRLTVT.

The V gene is TRBV12-3 or TRBV12-4, the J gene TRBJ1-5. The CDR3 contains 14 residues. The chain's CDR3 is CASSFPLSNQPQHF.

The genes are TRBV7-8 and TRBJ2-2. Looked up from germline, CDR1 is SGHVS and CDR2 is FQNEAQ. The CDR3 is made up of 13 amino acids. CDR3 residues: CASSFLNTGELFF.

The V gene is TRBV7-9, the J gene TRBJ1-2; the D gene TCRdb calls, TRBD1, cannot be checked with no DNA. CDR1 SEHNR and CDR2 FQNEAQ come from the germline V gene (reference sequence). CDR3 length equals 15 residues. The CDR3: CASSQIVQGDYGYTF.

The chain combines TRBV7-9 with TRBJ2-7; TCRdb's assignment of TRBD2 cannot be checked, as there is no DNA. This CDR3 has 15 amino acids. Germline V gene lookup returns CDR1 SEHNR and CDR2 FQNEAQ (reference sequence). This chain's CDR3 is CACLTPGLATYEQYF.

V and J are TRBV29-1 and TRBJ2-7; TCRdb's assignment of TRBD1 cannot be checked, as there is no DNA. Looked up from germline, CDR1 is SQVTM and CDR2 is ANQGSEA. This CDR3 comprises 15 residues. CDR3 sequence reads: CSVETGGGNGYEQYF.

The CDR3 sequence: CASSLEVRDEQYF. The chain couples TRBV7-9 to TRBJ2-7. Germline loops: CDR1 SEHNR, CDR2 FQNEAQ (reference sequence). This CDR3 has 13 amino acids.

The V call is TRBV6-5, the J call TRBJ2-2. Germline CDR1 reads MNHEY; CDR2 reads SVGAGI. The CDR3 is made up of 12 amino acids. The CDR3 sequence: CASSYGSGELFF.

The rearrangement links TRBV29-1 to TRBJ2-3; lacking DNA, the TRBD1 call made by TCRdb goes unchecked. Germline V gene data show CDR1 as SQVTM and CDR2 as ANQGSEA. The CDR3 runs to 15 residues. The CDR3 region is CSVVPTGAITDTQYF.

The V and J genes are TRBV18 and TRBJ2-1; TCRdb reports TRBD1, a call that lacks DNA to check it against. Germline CDR1 KGHSH, CDR2 LQKENI. The CDR3 runs 15 residues. This CDR3 is CASAPGQVTYNEQFF.

The V call is TRBV7-9, the J call TRBJ2-7. The CDR3 sequence is 14 residues long. Germline V gene data show CDR1 as SEHNR and CDR2 as FQNEAQ (reference sequence). This CDR3 reads CASSLIGSSYEQYF.

V is TRBV29-1 and J is TRBJ2-7. The germline V gene encodes CDR1 SQVTM and CDR2 ANQGSEA. This CDR3 region has 11 residues. CDR3 amino acids: CSAGWGSEQYF.

The chain combines TRBV6-1 with TRBJ2-5; the D call from TCRdb, TRBD1, cannot be confirmed without DNA. Germline CDR1 MNHNS, CDR2 SASEGT. This CDR3 has 14 residues. The CDR3: CASSDGRGVETQYF.

The chain uses TRBV7-9 and TRBJ2-2. Germline values: CDR1 SEHNR, CDR2 FQNEAQ (reference sequence). The CDR3 contains 14 residues. The CDR3 spells CASSLDYSTGELFF.

The rearrangement links TRBV20-1 to TRBJ2-5; TCRdb returns TRBD2, unconfirmable since there is no DNA. Germline assignment: CDR1 DFQATT and CDR2 SNEGSKA (reference sequence). CDR3 length: 13 residues. The CDR3: CSASMLGGSFPDF.

This chain joins TRBV7-9 and TRBJ2-1; with no DNA, the TCRdb D assignment of TRBD2 cannot be verified. Germline-derived CDR1 and CDR2 are SEHNR and FQNEAQ (reference sequence). The length of the CDR3 is 15 residues. The CDR3 loop reads CASSLREGLVGEQFF.

V gene TRBV7-8 combines with J gene TRBJ2-3; the D gene TCRdb calls, TRBD2, cannot be checked with no DNA. Germline loops: CDR1 SGHVS, CDR2 FQNEAQ. This CDR3 has 16 residues. The chain's CDR3 is CASSLEEGEVTDTQYF.

The chain recombines TRBV28 with TRBJ2-1; TCRdb's D call of TRBD1 is untestable without DNA. The CDR3 contains 16 residues. The germline gives CDR1 MDHEN, CDR2 SYDVKM. CDR3 region: CASSWGQGLSYNEQLF.

The chain combines TRBV7-9 with TRBJ2-1; lacking DNA, the TRBD1 call made by TCRdb goes unchecked. Germline-derived CDR1 and CDR2 are SEHNR and FQNEAQ (reference sequence). The CDR3 runs 15 residues. The chain's CDR3 is CASSSDRVGHNEQFF.

V gene TRBV29-1 combines with J gene TRBJ2-7; TCRdb proposes TRBD2, but this gene call is untestable without DNA. CDR1 SQVTM and CDR2 ANQGSEA come from the germline V gene. The CDR3 is 14 amino acids. Here the CDR3 reads CSVEDQSGGAWQYF.

This chain connects TRBV28 to TRBJ2-7; TCRdb's assignment of TRBD2 cannot be checked, as there is no DNA. Germline V gene lookup returns CDR1 MDHEN and CDR2 SYDVKM. The CDR3 runs to 15 residues. Here the CDR3 reads CANSLWDLKTYEQYF.

The chain recombines TRBV7-8 with TRBJ2-3; TCRdb reports TRBD2, a call that lacks DNA to check it against. The CDR3 covers 17 residues. CDR1 SGHVS and CDR2 FQNEAQ come from the germline V gene. CDR3 sequence: CASSLARDGSSTDTQYF.

The chain has TRBV5-1 and TRBJ2-3; TCRdb's D call of TRBD1 is untestable without DNA. Germline assignment: CDR1 SGHRS and CDR2 YFSETQ. This CDR3 is 14 amino acids long. CDR3 protein: CASSLEGATDTQYF.

The J gene is TRBJ2-4, the V gene TRBV28; TCRdb outputs TRBD2, but without DNA this stays unchecked. Germline CDR1 reads MDHEN; CDR2 reads SYDVKM. The CDR3 runs to 13 residues. CDR3 protein: CASSTSGGDIQYF.

The V gene is TRBV28, the J gene TRBJ1-2; there is no DNA to check the TCRdb D call of TRBD1. Germline V gene data show CDR1 as MDHEN and CDR2 as SYDVKM. CDR3 length equals 13 residues. The CDR3 sequence is CASSFHRLYGYTF.

The J gene is TRBJ2-1, the V gene TRBV5-1; TCRdb lists TRBD1, though no DNA is available to test this call. There are 14 residues in the CDR3. Germline CDR1 and CDR2: SGHRS and YFSETQ. CDR3 loop: CASSSDRGHNEQFF.

The V call is TRBV7-9, the J call TRBJ1-6. Germline assignment: CDR1 SEHNR and CDR2 FQNEAQ (reference sequence). The CDR3 is 16 residues long. This CDR3 reads CASSLGGRPHNSPLHF.